These T cell receptor beta chains were read from a single sample in a study of blood T cell repertoires in COVID-19. Sequencing was performed with immunoSEQ multiplex PCR; in TCRdb, only in-frame clones are kept and a portion is missing. Of around 97,000 clones detected, 70% to 85% appear once; the ten largest clones hold 10%. The specimen was peripheral blood. The receptor source for this set is a man aged 70-80 years with acute or convalescent COVID-19. Each CDR3 is given with its conserved first and last residue. D genes are given only for firm matches. Clone size appears in some rows only: once, few, many, or a class for an expanded clone.

clone size	V gene	J gene	CDR3 length	D gene	CDR3 DNA	CDR3 protein
NA	TRBV2	TRBJ1-5	14	TRBD1	TGTGCCAGCACCGTGGACAGGGAAGGGCAGCCCCAGCATTTT	CASTVDREGQPQHF
few	TRBV13	TRBJ1-2	13	NA	TGTGCCAGCAGCCTAATACAGGGCCGTGGCTACACCTTC	CASSLIQGRGYTF
NA	TRBV3-1/TRBV3-2	TRBJ1-4	13	TRBD1	TGTGCCAGCAGCCCCGGGGGGACAGGGAAACTGTTTTTT	CASSPGGTGKLFF
few	TRBV6-5	TRBJ1-2	14	NA	TGTGCCAGCAGTTACGGCAGGGGTGAGAGTGGCTACACCTTC	CASSYGRGESGYTF
NA	TRBV9	TRBJ2-1	15	TRBD2	TGTGCCAGCAGCTCCGGGAGGGCCGTTTACAATGAGCAGTTCTTC	CASSSGRAVYNEQFF
few	TRBV19	TRBJ2-1	14	NA	TGTGCCAGTAGCATCCAATCCCGGGAGAATGAGCAGTTCTTC	CASSIQSRENEQFF
NA	TRBV30	TRBJ1-2	15	NA	TGTGCCTGGAGTGTAAATGGGGGCACAGGCTATGGCTACACCTTC	CAWSVNGGTGYGYTF
NA	TRBV6-5	TRBJ2-5	13	NA	TGTGCCAGCAGTTATCCGACGGGGAGGACCCAGTACTTC	CASSYPTGRTQYF
NA	TRBV7-8	TRBJ1-1	15	NA	TGTGCCAGCAGCTTAGCGCGGCGCAGGGTCACTGAAGCTTTCTTT	CASSLARRRVTEAFF
NA	TRBV15	TRBJ2-5	16	NA	TGTGCCACCAGCAATCCCTCCGCTAGTTACCCACGGACCCAGTACTTC	CATSNPSASYPRTQYF